The next 23 T cell receptor beta chains were all read from a single sample in a study of blood T cell repertoires in COVID-19. Measured with immunoSEQ multiplex PCR; TCRdb has only the in-frame clones, and not every one. The sample has approximately 130,000 clones, just over 75% seen once. The sequenced material came from peripheral blood. The receptors originated from a human donor in a cohort sampled during active COVID-19.

V is TRBV30 and J is TRBJ1-2; D might be TRBD1 (5 bases). V lost 0 bases to trimming and J lost 4 bases, with 15 bases between them. The CDR3 sequence is 15 residues long. Germline loops: CDR1 GTSNPN, CDR2 SVGIG (reference sequence). CDR3 in amino acids: CAWSVAGLRVYGYTF. The CDR3 DNA is TGTGCCTGGAGTGTGGCAGGGCTACGAGTCTATGGCTACACCTTC.

The chain couples TRBV11-3 to TRBJ1-5; a possible D gene is TRBD1 (6 bases). V gave up 3 bases and J gave up 3 bases, with 15 bases separating them. The germline V gene has CDR1 SGHNT and CDR2 YENEEA. The CDR3 consists of 16 residues. CDR3 in amino acids: CASSFTGTLPNQPQHF. In DNA form, the CDR3 reads TGTGCCAGCAGCTTCACCGGGACACTTCCCAATCAGCCCCAGCATTTT.

This chain links TRBV7-6 with TRBJ2-3, with 9 bases aligning to TRBD2. Germline values: CDR1 SGHVS, CDR2 FNYEAQ. V shed 5 bases, J shed 4 bases, and the junction held 10 bases outside the gene matches. CDR3 size: 16 residues. The CDR3 sequence is CASSTVGAGGPDTQYF. The CDR3 coding sequence is TGTGCCAGCAGCACTGTCGGAGCGGGGGGTCCAGATACGCAGTATTTT.

This clone was observed a handful of times. This sequence joins TRBV19 and TRBJ1-1, with a tentative D call TRBD1 (5 bases). V was clipped by 3 bases and J by 5 bases, with 22 bases between them. Germline V lookup: CDR1 LNHDA, CDR2 SQIVND (reference sequence). CDR3 size: 17 residues. The chain's CDR3 is CASSMGQGIWDRTEAFF. CDR3 nucleotides: TGTGCCAGTAGTATGGGCCAGGGCATTTGGGATCGGACTGAAGCTTTCTTT.

The CDR3 bases are TGCAGTGCTAGTGGGGACAGGCACGAGCAGTACTTC. Translating it yields CSASGDRHEQYF. The chain recombines TRBV20-1 with TRBJ2-7; 8 positions agree with TRBD1. From germline, CDR1 is DFQATT and CDR2 SNEGSKA (reference sequence). This CDR3 contains 12 residues. J gave up 5 bases and V 3 bases, and 3 bases lay outside the gene matches.

V is TRBV6-4 and J is TRBJ1-1; TRBD1 matches 10 bases. Germline assignment: CDR1 MRHNA and CDR2 SNTAGT. J lost 1 base, V lost 6 bases, and 2 bases had no gene match. This CDR3 spans 14 amino acids. This CDR3 reads CASRRDRGNTEAFF. Here the CDR3 DNA reads TGTGCCAGCAGAAGGGACAGGGGGAACACTGAAGCTTTCTTT.

Note on this clone: The sample carries other DNA sequences with the same CDR3. The chain has TRBV5-6 and TRBJ2-7; 10 bases align to TRBD1. J lost 4 bases, V lost 3 bases, and 1 base had no gene match. Germline CDR1 is SGHDT and CDR2 is YYEEEE. This CDR3 spans 13 amino acids. The CDR3 here is CASSWDRGYEQYF. DNA of the CDR3: TGTGCCAGCAGCTGGGACAGGGGTTACGAGCAGTACTTC.

The gene calls are TRBV20-1 and TRBJ1-2, with no clear D. Trimming removed 3 bases at V and 3 bases at J, with 5 bases between. This CDR3 spans 11 amino acids. The germline V gene encodes CDR1 DFQATT and CDR2 SNEGSKA (reference sequence). In nucleotides, the CDR3 is TGCAGTGCTAGCGACTACTATGGCTACACCTTC. It translates to CSASDYYGYTF.

The gene calls are TRBV4-2 and TRBJ2-7; 7 nucleotides line up with TRBD1. CDR1 is LGHNA, CDR2 YNFKEQ, per germline. This CDR3 contains 14 residues. V gave up 2 bases and J gave up 4 bases; unmatched junction bases: 5. The CDR3 here is CASSQYRGVYEQYF. The CDR3, as DNA: TGTGCCAGCAGCCAATACAGGGGAGTATACGAGCAGTACTTC.

This clone was seen just once. V usage is TRBV7-9 and J usage is TRBJ1-3, with 7 bases that match TRBD1. This CDR3 has 17 amino acids. The germline V gene has CDR1 SEHNR and CDR2 FQNEAQ (reference sequence). The junction had 13 bases not matched to a gene; V was cut back by 5 bases and J by 3 bases. CDR3 sequence reads: CASSPLVPTGNGNTIYF. In nucleotides, the CDR3 is TGTGCCAGCAGCCCGCTAGTCCCGACAGGGAATGGAAACACCATATATTTT.

The chain combines TRBV6-5 with TRBJ1-4; possibly TRBD1 for D (6 bases). V lost 10 bases and J 5 bases, leaving 20 bases between the germline ends. Per germline, CDR1 MNHEY and CDR2 SVGAGI. The CDR3 runs to 15 residues. DNA for the CDR3: TGTGCCACCTTCTTGGGGGGGGCCTCCAATGAAAAACTGTTTTTT. The encoded protein is CATFLGGASNEKLFF.

This clone was observed once. V is TRBV30 and J is TRBJ1-4; 9 nucleotides match TRBD1. V shed 4 bases and J 6 bases; nucleotides not matched to a gene: 3. Germline lookup yields CDR1 GTSNPN and CDR2 SVGIG (reference sequence). The CDR3 totals 13 residues. The CDR3 region has the DNA TGTGCCTGGACACAGGGGGCGCATGAAAAACTGTTTTTT. Encoded protein: CAWTQGAHEKLFF.

This chain links TRBV5-1 with TRBJ2-7; D unresolved. The CDR3 consists of 15 residues. Germline CDR1 SGHRS, CDR2 YFSETQ. The V end was cut by 5 bases, the J end by 0 bases, with 15 bases between. The CDR3 DNA reads as TGCGCCAGCAGGCCCGATGCTTCCAGCTCCTACGAGCAGTACTTC. As protein: CASRPDASSSYEQYF.

The chain recombines TRBV7-8 with TRBJ1-5; possibly TRBD1 for D (6 bases). The CDR3 consists of 17 residues. Germline V CDR1 and CDR2: SGHVS, FQNEAQ. The V and J ends lost 5 bases and 1 base respectively, with 18 bases between them. CDR3 amino acids: CASSPLGGAGSNQPQHF. CDR3 in DNA: TGTGCCAGCAGCCCCCTGGGGGGGGCAGGCAGCAATCAGCCCCAGCATTTT.

CDR3 bases: TGTGCCAGCAGCGGAATAAACAGTGAGCAGTTCTTC. It encodes CASSGINSEQFF. This sequence joins TRBV9 and TRBJ2-1; D not resolved. The V gene lost 3 bases and the J gene lost 9 bases, with 10 bases spanning the gap. The CDR3 loop spans 12 amino acids. The germline gives CDR1 SGDLS, CDR2 YYNGEE. The variable domain in full, completed from reference TRBV9 and TRBJ2-1, reads DSGVTQTPKHLITATGQRVTLRCSPRSGDLSVYWYQQSLDQGLQFLIQYYNGEERAKGNILERFSAQQFPDLHSELNLSSLELGDSALYFCASSGINSEQFFGPGTRLTVL.

V usage is TRBV29-1 and J usage is TRBJ2-7, with D possibly TRBD1 on 5 matching bases. The CDR3 is made up of 14 amino acids. Trimming left V 6 bases short and J 7 bases short, with 22 bases between. Germline lookup yields CDR1 SQVTM and CDR2 ANQGSEA. CDR3 sequence reads: CSVPGSTRSEEQYF. The CDR3 DNA sequence: TGCAGCGTCCCAGGGTCTACGCGGTCTGAAGAGCAGTACTTC.

Regarding this clone: Compared with germline, one end of the junction differs, possibly owing to a read error. The V call is TRBV2, the J call TRBJ2-7, with TRBD1 as a possible D gene (6 bases). Germline-derived CDR1 and CDR2 are SNHLY and FYNNEI. The length of the CDR3 is 15 residues. CDR3 region: CASSLTGTPTYGQYF. The CDR3, as DNA: TGTGCCAGCAGTTTAACCGGGACACCTACCTACGGGCAGTACTTC.

This clone has just one count. This chain connects TRBV2 to TRBJ2-4; no clear D gene. CDR1 is SNHLY, CDR2 FYNNEI, per germline. CDR3 length equals 11 residues. With 4 bases removed from V and 5 bases from J, the gap between germline ends came to 3 bases. CDR3 coding DNA: TGTGCCAGCAGTGGGCAAAACATTCAGTACTTC. This sequence encodes CASSGQNIQYF.

The chain couples TRBV5-3 to TRBJ2-2; a possible D gene is TRBD2 (5 bases). TRBV5-3 is marked as an open reading frame, function uncertain. The CDR3 has 13 residues. V was cut by 10 bases and J by 5 bases, with 15 bases left in between. CDR3 bases: TGTGCCCCGAGGGCGAGGGAAACCGGGGAGCTGTTTTTT. It encodes CAPRARETGELFF.

The chain has TRBV7-9 and TRBJ1-1, with D possibly being TRBD1 (5 bases). V was cut by 2 bases and J by 5 bases, with 9 bases left in between. The germline V gene encodes CDR1 SEHNR and CDR2 FQNEAQ (reference sequence). The CDR3 contains 13 residues. CDR3 loop: CASSLREGTEAFF. As DNA, the CDR3 is TGTGCCAGCAGCTTAAGGGAGGGGACTGAAGCTTTCTTT.

This clone was seen only a few times. A read error may produce the germline difference seen at one junction end. For the CDR3, the DNA is TGTGCCAGCACCTTATTGGGACATACGAACACTGAAGCTTTCTTT. It codes for CASTLLGHTNTEAFF. The chain has TRBV7-9 and TRBJ1-1, with D possibly matching TRBD1 (6 bases). CDR1 and CDR2 (germline): SEHNR, FQNEAQ (reference sequence). CDR3 length: 15 amino acids.

The J gene is TRBJ2-1, the V gene TRBV30; maybe TRBD1 (5 bases). Germline loops: CDR1 GTSNPN, CDR2 SVGIG (reference sequence). The CDR3 runs to 12 residues. The ends were cut back, 5 bases at V and 3 bases at J, with 8 bases in the middle. Here the CDR3 reads CAWGTGYNEQFF. As DNA, the CDR3 is TGTGCCTGGGGAACAGGCTACAATGAGCAGTTCTTC.

V usage is TRBV6-5 and J usage is TRBJ1-2; 11 positions agree with TRBD1. From germline, CDR1 is MNHEY and CDR2 SVGAGI. V was pared by 0 bases and J by 4 bases, with 1 base of the junction left unmatched. The CDR3 spans 15 residues. DNA of the CDR3: TGTGCCAGCAGTTACTCAGGGACAGGGGGCTATGGCTACACCTTC. Its protein is CASSYSGTGGYGYTF.